Below, one T cell receptor (beta chain) is given with its context. Libraries were prepared by immunoSEQ multiplex PCR; TCRdb keeps only in-frame clonotypes and omits some of them. The sample contains approximately 72,000 clones, roughly 92% of which appear only once. This entry belongs to a study of T cell changes during pregnancy in multiple sclerosis. The receptor was derived from a female donor in good health, enrolled as a control in a pregnancy study. The material sequenced was peripheral blood, taken in the first trimester of pregnancy.

In DNA, the CDR3 is TGTGCCAGCAGTTTATCGGGCGAGAACTATGGCTACACCTTC. Amino acids: CASSLSGENYGYTF. The chain links TRBV27 to TRBJ1-2; unclear D gene. The CDR3 sequence is 14 residues long. Per germline, CDR1 MNHEY and CDR2 SMNVEV (reference sequence). V was shortened by 0 bases and J by 2 bases, with 7 bases between the two germline ends.